Detailed here is one T cell receptor (beta chain). Study processing details: Reference gene primer amplification in the assay estimated nucleated cell counts. The assay was immunoSEQ multiplex PCR, and TCRdb's table has in-frame clones only and misses some. V and J calls and clone size are as listed in that table; D and trimming were resolved from the DNA. Of about 210,000 clones listed, 84% are singletons. The record originates from a study of blood T cell repertoires in COVID-19. Turning to the study itself: Sources were T cells, B-cell-depleted T cells, or PBMCs; the material itself was cDNA or gDNA.

This CDR3 contains 14 residues. The ends were cut back, 2 bases at V and 4 bases at J, with 11 bases in the middle. Germline CDR1 reads MGHRA; CDR2 reads YSYEKL. The source of this sequence is a woman aged 50 to 60 with active or convalescent COVID-19. The specimen sequenced was peripheral blood. This chain uses TRBV4-1 with TRBJ1-1; D not certain. The CDR3 nucleotides read TGCGCCAGCAGCCAACCCTTCGCGGGCACTGAAGCTTTCTTT. It encodes CASSQPFAGTEAFF.